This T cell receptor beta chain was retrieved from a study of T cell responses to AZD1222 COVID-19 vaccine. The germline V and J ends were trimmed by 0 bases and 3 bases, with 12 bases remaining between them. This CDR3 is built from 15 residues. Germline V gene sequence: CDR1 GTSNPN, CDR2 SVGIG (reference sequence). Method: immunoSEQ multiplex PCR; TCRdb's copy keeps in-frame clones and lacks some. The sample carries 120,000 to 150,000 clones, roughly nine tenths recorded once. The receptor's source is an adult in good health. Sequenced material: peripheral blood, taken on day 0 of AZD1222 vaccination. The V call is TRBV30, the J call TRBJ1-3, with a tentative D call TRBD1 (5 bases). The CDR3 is CAWSVRRDNGNTIYF. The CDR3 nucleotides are TGTGCCTGGAGTGTGCGCAGGGATAATGGAAACACCATATATTTT.